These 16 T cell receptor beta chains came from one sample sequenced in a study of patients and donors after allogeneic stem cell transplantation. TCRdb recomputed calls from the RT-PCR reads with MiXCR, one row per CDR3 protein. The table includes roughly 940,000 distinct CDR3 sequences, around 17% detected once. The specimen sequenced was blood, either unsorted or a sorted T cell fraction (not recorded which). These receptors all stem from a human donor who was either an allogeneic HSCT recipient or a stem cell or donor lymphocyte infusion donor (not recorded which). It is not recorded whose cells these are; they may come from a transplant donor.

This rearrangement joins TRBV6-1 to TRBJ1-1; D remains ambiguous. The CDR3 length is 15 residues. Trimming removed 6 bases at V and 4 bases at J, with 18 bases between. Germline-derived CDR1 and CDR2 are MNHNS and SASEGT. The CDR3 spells CASRSPSRGGTEAFF. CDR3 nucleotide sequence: TGTGCCAGCAGATCTCCTTCAAGAGGCGGCACTGAAGCTTTCTTT.

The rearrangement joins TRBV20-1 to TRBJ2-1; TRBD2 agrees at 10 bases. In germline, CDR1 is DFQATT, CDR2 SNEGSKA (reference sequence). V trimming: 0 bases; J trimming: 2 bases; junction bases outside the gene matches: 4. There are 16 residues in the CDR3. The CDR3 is CSAREKLAGTYNEQFF. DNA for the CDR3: TGCAGTGCTAGAGAGAAACTAGCGGGGACCTACAATGAGCAGTTCTTC.

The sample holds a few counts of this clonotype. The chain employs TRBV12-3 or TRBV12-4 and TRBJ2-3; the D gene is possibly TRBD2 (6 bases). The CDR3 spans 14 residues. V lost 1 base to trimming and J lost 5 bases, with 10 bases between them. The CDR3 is CASSLVGGLDTQYF. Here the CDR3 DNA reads TGTGCCAGCAGTTTAGTCGGAGGGTTAGATACGCAGTATTTT.

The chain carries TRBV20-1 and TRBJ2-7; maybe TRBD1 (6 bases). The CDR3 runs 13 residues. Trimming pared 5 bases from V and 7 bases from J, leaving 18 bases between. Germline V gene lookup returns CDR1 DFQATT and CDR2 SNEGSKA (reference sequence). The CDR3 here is CSAGTGTRWEQYF. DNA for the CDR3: TGCAGTGCTGGGACCGGGACACGATGGGAGCAGTACTTC.

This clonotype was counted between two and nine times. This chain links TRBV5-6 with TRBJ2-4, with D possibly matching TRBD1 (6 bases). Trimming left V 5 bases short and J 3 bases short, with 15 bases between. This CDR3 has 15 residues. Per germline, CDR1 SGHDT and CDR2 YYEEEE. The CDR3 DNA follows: TGTGCCAGCAGACTAGAAGGGGGTGGCAAAAACATTCAGTACTTC. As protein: CASRLEGGGKNIQYF.

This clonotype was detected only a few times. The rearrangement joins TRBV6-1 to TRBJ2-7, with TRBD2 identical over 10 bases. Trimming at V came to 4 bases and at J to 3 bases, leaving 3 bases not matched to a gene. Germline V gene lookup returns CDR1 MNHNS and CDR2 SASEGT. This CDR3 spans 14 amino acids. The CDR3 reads CASSGSGRFYEQYF. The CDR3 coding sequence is TGTGCCAGCAGTGGTAGCGGGAGGTTCTACGAGCAGTACTTC.

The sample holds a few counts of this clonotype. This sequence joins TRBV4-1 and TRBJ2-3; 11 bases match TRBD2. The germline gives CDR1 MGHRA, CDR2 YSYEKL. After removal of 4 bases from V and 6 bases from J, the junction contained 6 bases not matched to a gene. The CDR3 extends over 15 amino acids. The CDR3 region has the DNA TGCGCCAGCAGCCCTAGAGTAGCGGGAGGGGATACGCAGTATTTT. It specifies CASSPRVAGGDTQYF.

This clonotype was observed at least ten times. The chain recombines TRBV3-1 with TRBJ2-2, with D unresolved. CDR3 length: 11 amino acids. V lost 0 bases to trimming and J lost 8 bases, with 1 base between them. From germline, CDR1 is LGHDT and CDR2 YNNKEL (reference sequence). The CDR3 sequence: CASSQEGELFF. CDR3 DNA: TGTGCCAGCAGCCAAGAAGGGGAGCTGTTTTTT.

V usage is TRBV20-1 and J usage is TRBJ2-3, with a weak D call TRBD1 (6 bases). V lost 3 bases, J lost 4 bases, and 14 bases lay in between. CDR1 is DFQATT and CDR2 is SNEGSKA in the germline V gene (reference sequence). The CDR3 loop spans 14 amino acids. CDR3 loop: CSASLQGLADTQYF. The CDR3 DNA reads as TGCAGTGCTAGTCTCCAGGGGCTCGCAGATACGCAGTATTTT.

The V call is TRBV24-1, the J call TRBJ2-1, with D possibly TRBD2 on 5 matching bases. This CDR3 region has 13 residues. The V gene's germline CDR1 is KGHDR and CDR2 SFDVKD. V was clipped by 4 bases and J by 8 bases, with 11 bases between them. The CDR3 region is CATSDPREDEQFF. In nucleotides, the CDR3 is TGTGCCACCAGTGACCCCCGGGAAGATGAGCAGTTCTTC.

CDR3 protein: CASSVRAGYGYTF. In DNA form, the CDR3 reads TGTGCCAGCAGCGTCAGGGCTGGCTATGGCTACACCTTC. The chain is built from TRBV7-2 and TRBJ1-2, with a possible D match to TRBD1 (5 bases). The CDR3 runs 13 residues. The V end lost 5 bases, the J end lost 4 bases, and 11 bases lay between the germline ends. CDR1 and CDR2 from the germline V gene are SGHTA and FQGNSA.

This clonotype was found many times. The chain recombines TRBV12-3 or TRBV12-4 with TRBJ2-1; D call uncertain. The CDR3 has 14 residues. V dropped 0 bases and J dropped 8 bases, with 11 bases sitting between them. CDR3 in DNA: TGTGCCAGCAGTTTAGCGAGTAGAAGCCATGAGCAGTTCTTC. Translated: CASSLASRSHEQFF.

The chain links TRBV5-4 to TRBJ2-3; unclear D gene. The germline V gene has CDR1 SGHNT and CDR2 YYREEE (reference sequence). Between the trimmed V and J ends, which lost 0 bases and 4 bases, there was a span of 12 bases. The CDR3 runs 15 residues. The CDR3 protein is CASSLGQVRADTQYF. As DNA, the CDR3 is TGTGCCAGCAGCTTGGGGCAGGTACGGGCAGATACGCAGTATTTT. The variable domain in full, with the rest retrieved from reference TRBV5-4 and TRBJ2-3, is ETGVTQSPTHLIKTRGQQVTLRCSSQSGHNTVSWYQQALGQGPQFIFQYYREEENGRGNFPPRFSGLQFPNYSSELNVNALELDDSALYLCASSLGQVRADTQYFGPGTRLTVL.

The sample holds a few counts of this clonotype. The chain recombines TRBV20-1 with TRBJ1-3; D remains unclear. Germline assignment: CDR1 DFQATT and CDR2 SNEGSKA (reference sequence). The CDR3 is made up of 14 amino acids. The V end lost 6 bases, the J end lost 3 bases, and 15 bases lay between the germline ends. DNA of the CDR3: TGCAGTGCCCCCCGGACGGGGATTGGAAACACCATATATTTT. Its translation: CSAPRTGIGNTIYF.

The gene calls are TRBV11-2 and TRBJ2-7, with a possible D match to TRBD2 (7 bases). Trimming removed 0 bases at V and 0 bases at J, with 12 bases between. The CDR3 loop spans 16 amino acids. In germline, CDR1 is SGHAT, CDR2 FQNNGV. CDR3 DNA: TGTGCCAGCAGCTTAGAGTCGGCGGGGGCCTCCTACGAGCAGTACTTC. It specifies CASSLESAGASYEQYF. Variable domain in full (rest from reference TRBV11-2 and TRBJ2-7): EAGVAQSPRYKIIEKRQSVAFWCNPISGHATLYWYQQILGQGPKLLIQFQNNGVVDDSQLPKDRFSAERLKGVDSTLKIQPAKLEDSAVYLCASSLESAGASYEQYFGPGTRLTVT.

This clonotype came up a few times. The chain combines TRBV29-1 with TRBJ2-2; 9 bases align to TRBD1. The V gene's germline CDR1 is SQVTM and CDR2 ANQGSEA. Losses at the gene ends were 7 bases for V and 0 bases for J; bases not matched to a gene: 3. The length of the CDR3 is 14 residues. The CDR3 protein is CSARTGANTGELFF. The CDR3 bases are TGCAGCGCCAGGACAGGGGCGAACACCGGGGAGCTGTTTTTT.